The rows below give T cell receptor beta chains drawn from one sample of a study of T cell responses to AZD1222 COVID-19 vaccine. Clones were read by immunoSEQ multiplex PCR, and TCRdb kept only the in-frame ones, dropping some. The top ten clones hold over 10% of a sample with about 110,000 clones, approximately 88% of them seen once. The sample here was peripheral blood, taken on day 0 of MenACWY control vaccination. The source is an adult in good health. CDR3s include the opening cysteine and the closing phenylalanine or tryptophan. A D gene is named only where the DNA matches it firmly. Only some rows state a clone size, as once, few, many or a class for expanded clones.

j_call | clone_size | v_call | d_call | cdr3_nt | cdr3_aa
TRBJ2-3 | once | TRBV28 | TRBD1 | TGTGCCAGCGTCAGGGACAGGGGGCCGAGAGATACGCAGTATTTT | CASVRDRGPRDTQYF
TRBJ1-1 | - | TRBV2 | - | TGTGCCAGCACCACGGGGGGCATGAACACTGAAGCTTTCTTT | CASTTGGMNTEAFF
TRBJ1-2 | - | TRBV10-3 | - | TGTGCCATCAGCCCCCCGGCGGGCTACACCTTC | CAISPPAGYTF
TRBJ1-2 | - | TRBV19 | - | TGTGCCAGTAGTTCCGGGACGCGAAACAGAGCTCTCTATGGCTACACCTTC | CASSSGTRNRALYGYTF
TRBJ1-6 | - | TRBV5-1 | TRBD1 | TGCGCCAGCAGACGCGGGACAGACTATAATTCACCCCTCCACTTT | CASRRGTDYNSPLHF
TRBJ2-7 | - | TRBV19 | TRBD1 | TGTGCCAGTAGTTTGGGGACAGCTTCCTCCTACGAGCAGTACTTC | CASSLGTASSYEQYF
TRBJ2-7 | - | TRBV5-4 | - | TGTGCCAGCAGCTTGGACAACTCCTACGAGCAGTACTTC | CASSLDNSYEQYF
TRBJ1-2 | - | TRBV4-3 | TRBD1 | TGCGCCAGCAGCCAAGATCCGAACAGGGGGTATGGCTACACCTTC | CASSQDPNRGYGYTF
TRBJ2-2 | - | TRBV6-4 | TRBD1 | TGTGCCAGCAGTGGTACAGGGGGCGCAACCGGGGAGCTGTTTTTT | CASSGTGGATGELFF
TRBJ1-1 | - | TRBV28 | - | TGTGCCAGCAGTTTTCTACGAAACACTGAAGCTTTCTTT | CASSFLRNTEAFF
TRBJ2-7 | - | TRBV4-1 | - | TGCGCCAGCAGCCAAGATTCCGGCGGGATCCGGGAGCAGTACTTC | CASSQDSGGIREQYF
TRBJ1-1 | - | TRBV7-2 | - | TGTGCCAGCAGCCCGCGAATTCATGAAGCTTTCTTT | CASSPRIHEAFF
TRBJ1-5 | - | TRBV13 | - | TGTGCCAGCAGCGTAGGAGGGCCTAGCAATCAGCCCCAGCATTTT | CASSVGGPSNQPQHF
TRBJ1-5 | - | TRBV19 | - | TGTGCCAGTAGTATAGTGGGCAGGGGAGGCAATCAGCCCCAGCATTTT | CASSIVGRGGNQPQHF
TRBJ1-6 | - | TRBV18 | - | TGTGCCAGCTCACGGACGGAGGCATCGGGCTCACCCCTCCACTTT | CASSRTEASGSPLHF
TRBJ1-6 | - | TRBV7-9 | - | TGTGCCAGCAGCTTAGGCAGGGTTCCTAATTCACCCCTCCACTTT | CASSLGRVPNSPLHF
TRBJ1-3 | - | TRBV2 | TRBD1 | TGTGCCAGCAGTCAGGGACAGGGAAACACCATATATTTT | CASSQGQGNTIYF
TRBJ2-3 | - | TRBV5-1 | - | TGCGCCTCCGGGGGTGGCGGCAGCACAGATACGCAGTATTTT | CASGGGGSTDTQYF
TRBJ2-7 | - | TRBV10-3 | TRBD1 | TGTGCCATCGGGACAGAGTCGAACTACGAGCAGTACTTC | CAIGTESNYEQYF
TRBJ2-3 | - | TRBV7-2 | TRBD1 | TGTGCCAGCAGCTTGACAGGGAGCACAGATACGCAGTATTTT | CASSLTGSTDTQYF
TRBJ1-1 | - | TRBV29-1 | TRBD1 | TGCAGCGTAGCGACAGGGGGCTTTGAAGCTTTCTTT | CSVATGGFEAFF
TRBJ2-3 | - | TRBV7-9 | - | TGTGCCAGCAAGAGCGGCACAGATACGCAGTATTTT | CASKSGTDTQYF
TRBJ2-1 | - | TRBV29-1 | - | TGCAGCGTTGTATTGGAGGCTGCCTACAATGAGCAGTTCTTC | CSVVLEAAYNEQFF
TRBJ2-2 | - | TRBV13 | - | TGTGCCAGCACCATAGCCCCAGCCCACACCGGGGAGCTGTTTTTT | CASTIAPAHTGELFF
TRBJ1-6 | - | TRBV19 | - | TGTGCCAGTTCAGACACCGTCGATTCACCCCTCCACTTT | CASSDTVDSPLHF
TRBJ2-1 | - | TRBV6-5 | TRBD1 | TGTGCCAGCAGTTATCCGGGACAGGGTACCAATGAGCAGTTCTTC | CASSYPGQGTNEQFF
TRBJ1-2 | - | TRBV28 | TRBD1 | TGTGCCAGCAGTTTTGGGGACAGGGGGCAATGGAATGGCTACACCTTC | CASSFGDRGQWNGYTF
TRBJ2-7 | - | TRBV6-6 | - | TGTGCCAGCAGTTATAGTAGCAATTTCAAGTACTTC | CASSYSSNFKYF
TRBJ2-4 | - | TRBV5-4 | - | TGTGCCAGCAGCTTGGGGTCGGACGGCGCCAAAAACATTCAGTACTTC | CASSLGSDGAKNIQYF
TRBJ2-1 | - | TRBV6-5 | - | TGTGCCAGCAGAAAACTCTATGAGCAGTTCTTC | CASRKLYEQFF
TRBJ2-6 | - | TRBV28 | - | TGTGCCAGCAGTCAGGCAGGGGCTGGGGCCAACGTCCTGACTTTC | CASSQAGAGANVLTF
TRBJ2-5 | - | TRBV5-4 | TRBD2 | TGTGCCAGCAGCTTCAGCGGGGGGGAGGGGACCCAGTACTTC | CASSFSGGEGTQYF
TRBJ2-7 | - | TRBV4-2 | TRBD1 | TGTGCCAGCAGCCATGTTACGGGACAGGGGGCGGACGAGCAGTACTTC | CASSHVTGQGADEQYF
TRBJ2-1 | - | TRBV7-2 | TRBD2 | TGTGCCAGCAGAACCGGTGGGACTATCTCCGTTGGTGAGCAGTTCTTC | CASRTGGTISVGEQFF
TRBJ1-4 | - | TRBV28 | - | TGTGCCAGCAGTGGGCCACGGGATGCAACTAATGAAAAACTGTTTTTT | CASSGPRDATNEKLFF
TRBJ1-4 | - | TRBV11-2 | TRBD1 | TGTGCCAGCAGCCCACCCGGGGCAGGGGGAGAAAAACTGTTTTTT | CASSPPGAGGEKLFF
TRBJ2-7 | - | TRBV7-9 | TRBD2 | TGTGCCAGCAGCTTCGGGAGGGGCCCCCACGAGCAGTACTTC | CASSFGRGPHEQYF
TRBJ2-7 | - | TRBV28 | - | TGTGCCAGCAGCCGCTACGAGCAGTACTTC | CASSRYEQYF
TRBJ2-1 | - | TRBV9 | TRBD1 | TGTGCCAGCAGCACCGCAGGGGACAGCTCCTACAATGAGCAGTTCTTC | CASSTAGDSSYNEQFF
TRBJ2-3 | - | TRBV7-2 | TRBD1 | TGTGCCAGCAGCTTCGGACAGGGGACAGATACGCAGTATTTT | CASSFGQGTDTQYF
TRBJ1-5 | - | TRBV10-2 | TRBD1 | TGCGCCAGCAGTGCGGGACAGGGCCCGACCTACCAGCCCCAGCATTTT | CASSAGQGPTYQPQHF
TRBJ1-2 | - | TRBV7-2 | - | TGTGCCAGCAGCTCCCCCCCCCTTAACTATGGCTACACCTTC | CASSSPPLNYGYTF
TRBJ2-7 | once | TRBV7-2 | TRBD2 | TGTGCCAGCAGAGCGGGAGGAGAATACGAGCAGTACTTC | CASRAGGEYEQYF
TRBJ1-6 | - | TRBV2 | - | TGTGCCAGCAGTTTGGGACGCATAGAAAATTCACCCCTCCACTTT | CASSLGRIENSPLHF
TRBJ2-4 | - | TRBV19 | TRBD1 | TGTGCCAGTAGTGCCAACAGGGGCGCTAACATTCAGTACTTC | CASSANRGANIQYF
TRBJ1-6 | - | TRBV14 | - | TGTGCCAGCAGCCTTAGGACAGTGGGTTCACCCCTCCACTTT | CASSLRTVGSPLHF
TRBJ1-2 | - | TRBV5-6 | - | TGTGCCAGCAGCTTCACGGGCGGCTACACCTTC | CASSFTGGYTF
TRBJ2-1 | - | TRBV4-2 | TRBD2 | TGTGCCAGCAGCCAAGAAATCGTAGGCGGGGGGGTCCTCTACAATGAGCAGTTCTTC | CASSQEIVGGGVLYNEQFF
TRBJ2-2 | - | TRBV10-3 | TRBD1 | TGTGCCATCAGACCCCATAAGGGACAGAGAAACACCGGGGAGCTGTTTTTT | CAIRPHKGQRNTGELFF
TRBJ2-7 | - | TRBV19 | - | TGTGCCAGTAGTGTCCAGGTTACAACCTACGAGCAGTACTTC | CASSVQVTTYEQYF
TRBJ2-2 | once | TRBV19 | - | TGTGCCAGTAGTATAACGGCCGGGGCCGGGGAGCTGTTTTTT | CASSITAGAGELFF
TRBJ1-5 | - | TRBV6-1 | - | TGTGCCAGCAGTGAAGCATTCGTTGGGGTAAGACAGCCCCAGCATTTT | CASSEAFVGVRQPQHF
TRBJ1-2 | - | TRBV5-5 | TRBD1 | TGTGCCAGCAGCTGGGATACAGGGGGCTATGGCTACACCTTC | CASSWDTGGYGYTF
TRBJ2-1 | few | TRBV5-1 | TRBD2 | TGCGCCAGCAGCTTCATGGGACTAGCGGGAGTCTACAATGAGCAGTTCTTC | CASSFMGLAGVYNEQFF
TRBJ2-1 | - | TRBV18 | - | TGTGCCAGCTCACCCTACATTGTCGGGGACACCTACAATGAGCAGTTCTTC | CASSPYIVGDTYNEQFF